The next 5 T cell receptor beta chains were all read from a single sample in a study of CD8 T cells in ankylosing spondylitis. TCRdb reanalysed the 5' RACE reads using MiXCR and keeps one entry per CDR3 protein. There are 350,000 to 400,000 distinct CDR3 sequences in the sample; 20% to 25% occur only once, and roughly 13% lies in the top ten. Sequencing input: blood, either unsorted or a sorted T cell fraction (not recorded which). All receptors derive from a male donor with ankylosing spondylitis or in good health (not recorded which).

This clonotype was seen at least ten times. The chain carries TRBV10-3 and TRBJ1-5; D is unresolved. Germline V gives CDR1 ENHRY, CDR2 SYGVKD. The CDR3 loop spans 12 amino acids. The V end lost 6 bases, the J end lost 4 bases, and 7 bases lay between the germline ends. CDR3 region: CAIRDGNQPQHF. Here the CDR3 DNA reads TGTGCCATCAGGGACGGAAATCAGCCCCAGCATTTT.

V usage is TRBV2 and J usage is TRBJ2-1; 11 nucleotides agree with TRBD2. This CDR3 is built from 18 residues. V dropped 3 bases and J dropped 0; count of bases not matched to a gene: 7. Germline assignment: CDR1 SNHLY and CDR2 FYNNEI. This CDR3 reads CASSESSGGRTSYNEQFF. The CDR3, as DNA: TGTGCCAGCAGTGAGTCTAGCGGGGGGCGAACCTCCTACAATGAGCAGTTCTTC. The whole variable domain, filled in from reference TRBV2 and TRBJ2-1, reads EPEVTQTPSHQVTQMGQEVILRCVPISNHLYFYWYRQILGQKVEFLVSFYNNEISEKSEIFDDQFSVERPDGSNFTLKIRSTKLEDSAMYFCASSESSGGRTSYNEQFFGPGTRLTVL.

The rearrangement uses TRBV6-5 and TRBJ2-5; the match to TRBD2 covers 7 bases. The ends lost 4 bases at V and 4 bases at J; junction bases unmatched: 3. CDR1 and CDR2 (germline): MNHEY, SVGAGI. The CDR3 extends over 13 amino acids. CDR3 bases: TGTGCCAGCAGTTCCGGACTAGTAGAGACCCAGTACTTC. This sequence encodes CASSSGLVETQYF.

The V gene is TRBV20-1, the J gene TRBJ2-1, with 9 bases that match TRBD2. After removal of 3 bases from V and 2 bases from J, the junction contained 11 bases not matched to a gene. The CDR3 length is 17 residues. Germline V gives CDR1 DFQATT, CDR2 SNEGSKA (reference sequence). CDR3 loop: CSASGLEAGGAYNEQFF. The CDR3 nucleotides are TGCAGTGCTAGCGGTCTGGAAGCGGGGGGAGCCTACAATGAGCAGTTCTTC.

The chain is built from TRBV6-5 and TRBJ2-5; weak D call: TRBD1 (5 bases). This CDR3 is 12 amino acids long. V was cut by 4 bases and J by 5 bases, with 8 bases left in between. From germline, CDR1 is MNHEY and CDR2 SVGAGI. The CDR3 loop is CASSSGWETQYF. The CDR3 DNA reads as TGTGCCAGCAGTTCAGGGTGGGAGACCCAGTACTTC.